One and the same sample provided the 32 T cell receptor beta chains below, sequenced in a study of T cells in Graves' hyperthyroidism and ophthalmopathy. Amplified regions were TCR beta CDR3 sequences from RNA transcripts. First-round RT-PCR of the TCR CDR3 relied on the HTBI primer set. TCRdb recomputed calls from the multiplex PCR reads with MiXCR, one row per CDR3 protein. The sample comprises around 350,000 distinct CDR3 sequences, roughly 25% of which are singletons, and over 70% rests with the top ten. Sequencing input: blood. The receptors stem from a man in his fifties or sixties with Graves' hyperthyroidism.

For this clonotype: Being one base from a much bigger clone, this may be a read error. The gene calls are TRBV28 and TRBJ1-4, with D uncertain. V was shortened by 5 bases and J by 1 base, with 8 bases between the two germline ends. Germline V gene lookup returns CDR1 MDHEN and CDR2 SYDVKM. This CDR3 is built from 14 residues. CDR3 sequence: CASSTEVTNEKLFF. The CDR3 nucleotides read TGTGCCAGCAGTACCGAGGTAACTAATGAAAAACTGTTTTTT.

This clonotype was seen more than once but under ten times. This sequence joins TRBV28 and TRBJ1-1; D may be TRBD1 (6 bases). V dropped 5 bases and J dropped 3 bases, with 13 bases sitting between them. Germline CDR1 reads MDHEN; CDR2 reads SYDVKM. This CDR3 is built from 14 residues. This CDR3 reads CASSAPGGHTEAFF. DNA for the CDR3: TGTGCCAGCAGTGCACCTGGGGGGCACACTGAAGCTTTCTTT.

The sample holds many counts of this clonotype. CDR3 protein: CASSATRGGFYEQYF. Written as DNA, the CDR3 is TGTGCCAGCAGTGCCACAAGGGGGGGCTTCTACGAGCAGTACTTC. The chain combines TRBV27 with TRBJ2-7; D possibly corresponds to TRBD2 (7 bases). CDR1 is MNHEY and CDR2 is SMNVEV in the germline V gene (reference sequence). The germline V and J ends were trimmed by 5 bases and 3 bases, with 17 bases remaining between them. This CDR3 comprises 15 residues.

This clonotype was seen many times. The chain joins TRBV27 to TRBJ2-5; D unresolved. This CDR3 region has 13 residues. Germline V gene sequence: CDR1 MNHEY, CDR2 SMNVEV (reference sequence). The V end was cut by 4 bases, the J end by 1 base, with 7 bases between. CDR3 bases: TGTGCCAGCAGTTGGACCTCCCAAGAGACCCAGTACTTC. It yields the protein CASSWTSQETQYF.

The CDR3 nucleotides are TGTGCCACCAGCAAGGGACTAGCGGGCACCCGCTCCTACAATGAGCAGTTCTTC. It yields the protein CATSKGLAGTRSYNEQFF. The gene calls are TRBV15 and TRBJ2-1; TRBD2 agrees at 12 bases. V gave up 4 bases and J gave up 0 bases; unmatched junction bases: 7. CDR3 length: 18 residues. CDR1 is LNHNV and CDR2 is YYDKDF in the germline V gene (reference sequence).

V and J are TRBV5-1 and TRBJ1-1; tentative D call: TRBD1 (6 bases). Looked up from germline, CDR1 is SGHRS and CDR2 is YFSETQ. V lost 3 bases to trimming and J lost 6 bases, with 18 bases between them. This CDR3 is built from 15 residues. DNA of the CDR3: TGCGCCAGCAGCTCGCGACCACAGGGTCAAGCTGAAGCTTTCTTT. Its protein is CASSSRPQGQAEAFF.

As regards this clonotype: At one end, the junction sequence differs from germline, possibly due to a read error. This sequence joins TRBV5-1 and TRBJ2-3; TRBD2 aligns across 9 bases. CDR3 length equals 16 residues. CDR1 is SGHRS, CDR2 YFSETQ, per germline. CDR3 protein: CASSLTSGRMGDTRYF. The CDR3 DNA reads TGCGCCAGCAGCTTGACTAGCGGGCGCATGGGAGATACGCGGTATTTT.

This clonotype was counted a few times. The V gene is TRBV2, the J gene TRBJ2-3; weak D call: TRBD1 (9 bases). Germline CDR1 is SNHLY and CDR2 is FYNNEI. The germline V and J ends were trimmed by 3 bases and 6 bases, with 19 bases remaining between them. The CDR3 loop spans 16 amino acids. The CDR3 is CASSERVAGTGDTQYF. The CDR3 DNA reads TGTGCCAGCAGTGAGAGGGTAGCGGGGACAGGGGATACGCAGTATTTT.

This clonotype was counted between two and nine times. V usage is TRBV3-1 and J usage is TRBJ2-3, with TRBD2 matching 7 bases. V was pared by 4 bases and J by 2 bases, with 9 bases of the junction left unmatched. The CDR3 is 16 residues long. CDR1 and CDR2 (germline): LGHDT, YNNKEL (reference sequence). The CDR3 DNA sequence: TGTGCCAGCAGCCGGGAGGCTGCGGGAGCCACAGATACGCAGTATTTT. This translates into CASSREAAGATDTQYF.

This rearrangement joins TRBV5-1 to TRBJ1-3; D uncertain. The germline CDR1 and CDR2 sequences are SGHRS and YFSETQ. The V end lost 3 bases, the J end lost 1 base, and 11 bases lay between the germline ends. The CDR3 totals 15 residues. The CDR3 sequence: CASSSGATSGNTIYF. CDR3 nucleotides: TGCGCCAGCAGCTCGGGTGCTACGTCTGGAAACACCATATATTTT.

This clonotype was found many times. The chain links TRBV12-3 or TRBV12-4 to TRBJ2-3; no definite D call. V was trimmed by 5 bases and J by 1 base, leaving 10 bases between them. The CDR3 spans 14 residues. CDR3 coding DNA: TGTGCCAGCAGTCCAGTTGTTGGCACAGATACGCAGTATTTT. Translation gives CASSPVVGTDTQYF.

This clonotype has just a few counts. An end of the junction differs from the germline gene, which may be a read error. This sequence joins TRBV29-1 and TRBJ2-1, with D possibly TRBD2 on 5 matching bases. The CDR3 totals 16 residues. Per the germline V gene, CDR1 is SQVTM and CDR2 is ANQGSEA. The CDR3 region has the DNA TGCAGCGTTCTTCTGGAGCGGCCAGTCTCCCACAATGAGCAGTTCTTC. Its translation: CSVLLERPVSHNEQFF.

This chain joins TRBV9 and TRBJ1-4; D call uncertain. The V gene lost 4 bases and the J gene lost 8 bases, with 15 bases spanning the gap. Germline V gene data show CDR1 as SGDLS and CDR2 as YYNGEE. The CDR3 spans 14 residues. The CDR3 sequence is CASSPAGGREKLFF. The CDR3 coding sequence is TGTGCCAGCAGCCCAGCGGGAGGGCGCGAAAAACTGTTTTTT.

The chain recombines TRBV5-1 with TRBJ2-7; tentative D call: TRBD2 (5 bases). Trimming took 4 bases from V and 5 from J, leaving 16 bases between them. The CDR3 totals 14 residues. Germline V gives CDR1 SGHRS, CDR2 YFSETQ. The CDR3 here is CASSRTDSGNEQYF. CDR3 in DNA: TGCGCCAGCAGCCGGACGGATTCCGGGAACGAGCAGTACTTC. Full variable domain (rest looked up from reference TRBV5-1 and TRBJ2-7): KAGVTQTPRYLIKTRGQQVTLSCSPISGHRSVSWYQQTPGQGLQFLFEYFSETQRNKGNFPGRFSGRQFSNSRSEMNVSTLELGDSALYLCASSRTDSGNEQYFGPGTRLTVT.

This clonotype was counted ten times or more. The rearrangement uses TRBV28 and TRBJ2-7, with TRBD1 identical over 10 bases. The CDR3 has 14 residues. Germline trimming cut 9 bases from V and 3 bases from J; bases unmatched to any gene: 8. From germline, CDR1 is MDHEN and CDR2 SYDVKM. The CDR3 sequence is CASSRQGAGYEQYF. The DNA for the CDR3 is TGTGCCAGTTCCCGACAGGGGGCAGGCTACGAGCAGTACTTC.

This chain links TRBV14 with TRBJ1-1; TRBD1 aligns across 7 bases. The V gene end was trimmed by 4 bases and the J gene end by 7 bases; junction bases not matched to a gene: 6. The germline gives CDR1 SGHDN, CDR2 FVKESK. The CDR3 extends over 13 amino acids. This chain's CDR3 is CASSPRRDSEAFF. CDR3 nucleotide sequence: TGTGCCAGCAGCCCCCGTCGGGACAGTGAAGCTTTCTTT.

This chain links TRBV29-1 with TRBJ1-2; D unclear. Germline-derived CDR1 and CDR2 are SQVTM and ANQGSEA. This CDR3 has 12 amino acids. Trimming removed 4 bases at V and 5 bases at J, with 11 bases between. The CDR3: CSVVQPDYGYTF. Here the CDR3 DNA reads TGCAGCGTTGTTCAACCAGATTATGGCTACACCTTC.

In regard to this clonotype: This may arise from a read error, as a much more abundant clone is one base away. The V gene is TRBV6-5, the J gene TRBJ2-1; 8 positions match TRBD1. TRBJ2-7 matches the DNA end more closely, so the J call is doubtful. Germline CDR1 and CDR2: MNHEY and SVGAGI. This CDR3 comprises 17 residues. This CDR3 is CASSLSMRTGSSNEQYF. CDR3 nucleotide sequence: TGTGCCAGCAGTTTATCGATGCGGACAGGGTCGAGCAATGAGCAGTACTTC.

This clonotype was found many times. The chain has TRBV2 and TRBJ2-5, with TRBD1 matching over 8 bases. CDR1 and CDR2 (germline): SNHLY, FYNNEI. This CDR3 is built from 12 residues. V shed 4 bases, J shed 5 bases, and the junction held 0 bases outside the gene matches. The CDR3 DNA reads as TGTGCCAGCAGTGGACAGGGGGAGACCCAGTACTTC. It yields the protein CASSGQGETQYF.

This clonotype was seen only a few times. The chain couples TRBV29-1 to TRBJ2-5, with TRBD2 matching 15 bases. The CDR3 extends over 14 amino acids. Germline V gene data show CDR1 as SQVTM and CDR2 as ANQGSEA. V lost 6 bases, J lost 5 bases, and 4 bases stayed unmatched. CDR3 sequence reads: CSVGTSGRLETQYF. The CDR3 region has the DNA TGCAGCGTCGGGACTAGCGGGAGGTTGGAGACCCAGTACTTC.

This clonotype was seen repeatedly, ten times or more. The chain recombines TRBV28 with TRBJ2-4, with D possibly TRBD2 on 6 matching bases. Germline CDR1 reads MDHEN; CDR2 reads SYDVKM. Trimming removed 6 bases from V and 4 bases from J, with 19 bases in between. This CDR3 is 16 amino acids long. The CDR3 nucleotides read TGTGCCAGCAGCCAACCGATGCTGGGACTGAAAAACATTCAGTACTTC. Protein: CASSQPMLGLKNIQYF.

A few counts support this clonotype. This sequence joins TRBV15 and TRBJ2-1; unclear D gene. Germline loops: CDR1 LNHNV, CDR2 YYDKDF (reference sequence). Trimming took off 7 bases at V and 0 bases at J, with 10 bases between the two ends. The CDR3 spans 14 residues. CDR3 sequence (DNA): TGTGCCACCAACCAGCAGGACTCCTACAATGAGCAGTTCTTC. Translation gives CATNQQDSYNEQFF.

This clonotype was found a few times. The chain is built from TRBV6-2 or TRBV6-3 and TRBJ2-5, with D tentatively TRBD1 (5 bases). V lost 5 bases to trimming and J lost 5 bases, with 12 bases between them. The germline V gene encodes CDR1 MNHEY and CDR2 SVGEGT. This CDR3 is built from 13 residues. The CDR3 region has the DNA TGTGCCAGCAGTACTGACAGTCTGGAGACCCAGTACTTC. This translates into CASSTDSLETQYF.

CDR3 in amino acids: CSVEDRPNSPLHF. For the CDR3, the DNA is TGCAGCGTTGAAGATCGTCCGAATTCACCCCTCCACTTT. The chain joins TRBV29-1 to TRBJ1-6; no clear D. CDR1 is SQVTM and CDR2 is ANQGSEA in the germline V gene. With 0 bases removed from V and 7 bases from J, the gap between germline ends came to 7 bases. CDR3 length: 13 amino acids.

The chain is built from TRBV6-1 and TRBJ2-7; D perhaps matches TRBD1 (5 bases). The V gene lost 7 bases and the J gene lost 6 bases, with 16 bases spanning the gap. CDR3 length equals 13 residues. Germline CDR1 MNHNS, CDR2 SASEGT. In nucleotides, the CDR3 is TGTGCCAGCAATCCACCTCAGGGTCGCGAGCAGTACTTC. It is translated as CASNPPQGREQYF.

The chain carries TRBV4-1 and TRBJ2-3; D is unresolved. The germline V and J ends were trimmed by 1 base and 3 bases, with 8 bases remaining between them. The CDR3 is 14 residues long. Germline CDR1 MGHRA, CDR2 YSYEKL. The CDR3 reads CASSQVMRTDTQYF. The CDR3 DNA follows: TGCGCCAGCAGCCAAGTGATGAGGACAGATACGCAGTATTTT.

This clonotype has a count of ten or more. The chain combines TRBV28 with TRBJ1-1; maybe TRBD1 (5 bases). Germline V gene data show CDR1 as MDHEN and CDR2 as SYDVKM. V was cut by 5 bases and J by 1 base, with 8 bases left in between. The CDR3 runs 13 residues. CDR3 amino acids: CASSGTENTEAFF. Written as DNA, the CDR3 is TGTGCCAGCAGTGGGACGGAGAACACTGAAGCTTTCTTT.

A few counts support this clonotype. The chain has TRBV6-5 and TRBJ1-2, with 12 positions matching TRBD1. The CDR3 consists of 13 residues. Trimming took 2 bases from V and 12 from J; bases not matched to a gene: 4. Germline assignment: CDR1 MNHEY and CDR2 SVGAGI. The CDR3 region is CASSYTGQGAHTF. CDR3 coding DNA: TGTGCCAGCAGTTACACGGGACAGGGGGCTCACACCTTC.

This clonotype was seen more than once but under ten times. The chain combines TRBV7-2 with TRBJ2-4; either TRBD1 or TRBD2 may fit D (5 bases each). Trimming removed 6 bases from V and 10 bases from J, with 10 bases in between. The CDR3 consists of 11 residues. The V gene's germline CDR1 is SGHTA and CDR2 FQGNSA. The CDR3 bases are TGTGCCAGCAGTCAGAGGGGAATTCAGTACTTC. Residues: CASSQRGIQYF.

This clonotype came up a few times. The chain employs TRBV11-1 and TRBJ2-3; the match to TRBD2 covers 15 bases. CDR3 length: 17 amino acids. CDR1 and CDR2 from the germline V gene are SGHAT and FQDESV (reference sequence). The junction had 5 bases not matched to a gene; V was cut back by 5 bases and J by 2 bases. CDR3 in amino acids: CASSTRTSGRATDTQYF. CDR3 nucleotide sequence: TGTGCCAGCAGCACTCGGACTAGCGGGAGGGCCACAGATACGCAGTATTTT.

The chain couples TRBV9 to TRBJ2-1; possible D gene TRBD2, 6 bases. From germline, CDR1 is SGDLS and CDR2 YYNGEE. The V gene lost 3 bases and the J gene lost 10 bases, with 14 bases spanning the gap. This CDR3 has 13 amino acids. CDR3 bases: TGTGCCAGCAGCGATTTGCGGGAAGGCGAGCAGTTCTTC. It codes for CASSDLREGEQFF.

The CDR3 coding sequence is TGTGCCAGCAGCGTAGGAGGGAATAGGGCCGGGGAGCTGTTTTTT. It is translated as CASSVGGNRAGELFF. The rearrangement uses TRBV9 and TRBJ2-2, with TRBD2 as a possible D gene (5 bases). The CDR3 covers 15 residues. CDR1 and CDR2 (germline): SGDLS, YYNGEE. V was pared by 0 bases and J by 6 bases, with 12 bases between.